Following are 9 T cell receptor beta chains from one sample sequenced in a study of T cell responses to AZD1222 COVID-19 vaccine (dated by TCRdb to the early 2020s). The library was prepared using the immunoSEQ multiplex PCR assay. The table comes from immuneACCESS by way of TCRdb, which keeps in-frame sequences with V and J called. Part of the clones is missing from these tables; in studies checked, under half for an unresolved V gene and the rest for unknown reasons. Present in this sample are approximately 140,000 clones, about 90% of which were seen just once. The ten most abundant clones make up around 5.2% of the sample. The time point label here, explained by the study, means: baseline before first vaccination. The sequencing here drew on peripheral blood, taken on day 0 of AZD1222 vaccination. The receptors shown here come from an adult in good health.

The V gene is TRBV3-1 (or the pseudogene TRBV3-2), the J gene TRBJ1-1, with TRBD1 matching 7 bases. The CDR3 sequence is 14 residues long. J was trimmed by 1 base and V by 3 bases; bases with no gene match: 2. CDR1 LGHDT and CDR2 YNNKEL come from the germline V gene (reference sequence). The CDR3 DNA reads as TGTGCCAGCAGCCAGACAGGGAGGAACACTGAAGCTTTCTTT. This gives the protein CASSQTGRNTEAFF.

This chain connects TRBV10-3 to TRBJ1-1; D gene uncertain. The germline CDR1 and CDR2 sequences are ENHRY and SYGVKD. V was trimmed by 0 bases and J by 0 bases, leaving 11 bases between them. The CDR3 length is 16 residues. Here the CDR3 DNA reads TGTGCCATCAGTGAGTCTGGAGTTAACATGAACACTGAAGCTTTCTTT. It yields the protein CAISESGVNMNTEAFF.

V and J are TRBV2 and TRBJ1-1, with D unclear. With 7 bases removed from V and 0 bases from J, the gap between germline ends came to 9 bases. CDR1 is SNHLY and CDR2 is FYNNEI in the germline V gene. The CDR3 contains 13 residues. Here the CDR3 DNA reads TGTGCCAGCACCGGCGACATGAACACTGAAGCTTTCTTT. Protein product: CASTGDMNTEAFF.

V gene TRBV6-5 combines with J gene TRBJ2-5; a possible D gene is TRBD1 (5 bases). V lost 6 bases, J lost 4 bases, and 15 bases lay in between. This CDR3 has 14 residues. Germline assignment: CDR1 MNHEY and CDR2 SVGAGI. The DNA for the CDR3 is TGTGCCAGCAGCATTACGTGGCAGGGAGAGACCCAGTACTTC. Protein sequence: CASSITWQGETQYF.

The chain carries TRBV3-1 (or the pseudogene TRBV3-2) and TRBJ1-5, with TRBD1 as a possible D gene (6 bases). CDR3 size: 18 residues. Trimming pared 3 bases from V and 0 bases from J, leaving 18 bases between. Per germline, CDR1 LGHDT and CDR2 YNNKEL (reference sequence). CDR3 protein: CASSQPYGTPYSNQPQHF. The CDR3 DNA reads TGTGCCAGCAGCCAGCCTTACGGGACACCCTATAGCAATCAGCCCCAGCATTTT.

CDR3 coding DNA: TGTGCCAGCAGTTACCGTACCGGGACACGAGGGGGCTACACCTTC. Its protein product is CASSYRTGTRGGYTF. This chain links TRBV6-2 or TRBV6-3 with TRBJ1-2; possibly TRBD1 for D (6 bases). Germline assignment: CDR1 MNHEY and CDR2 SVGEGT. The CDR3 is made up of 15 amino acids. Trimming left V 2 bases short and J 8 bases short, with 18 bases between.

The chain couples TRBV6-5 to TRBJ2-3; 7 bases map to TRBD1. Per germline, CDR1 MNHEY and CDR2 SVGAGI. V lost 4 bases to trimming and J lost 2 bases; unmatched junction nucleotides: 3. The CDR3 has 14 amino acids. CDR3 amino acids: CASSLGQPTDTQYF. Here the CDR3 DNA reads TGTGCCAGCAGTTTGGGACAGCCCACAGATACGCAGTATTTT.

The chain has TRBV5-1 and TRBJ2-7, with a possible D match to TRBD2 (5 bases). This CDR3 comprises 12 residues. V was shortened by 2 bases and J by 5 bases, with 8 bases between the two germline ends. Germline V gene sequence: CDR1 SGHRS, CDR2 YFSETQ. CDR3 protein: CASSLLDDEQYF. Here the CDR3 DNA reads TGCGCCAGCAGCTTACTAGACGACGAGCAGTACTTC. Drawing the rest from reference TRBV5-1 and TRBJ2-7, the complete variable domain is KAGVTQTPRYLIKTRGQQVTLSCSPISGHRSVSWYQQTPGQGLQFLFEYFSETQRNKGNFPGRFSGRQFSNSRSEMNVSTLELGDSALYLCASSLLDDEQYFGPGTRLTVT.

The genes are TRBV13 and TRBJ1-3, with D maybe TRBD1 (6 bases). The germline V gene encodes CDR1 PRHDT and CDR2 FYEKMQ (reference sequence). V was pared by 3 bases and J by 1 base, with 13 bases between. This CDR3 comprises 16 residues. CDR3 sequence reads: CASSFYSTGSGNTIYF. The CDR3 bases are TGTGCCAGCAGCTTCTACAGTACAGGGTCTGGAAACACCATATATTTT.